This TCR beta chain is drawn from a study of cytotoxic CD8 clonotypes in ibrutinib-treated CLL (dated by TCRdb to about 2021). About the investigation overall: The cohort included about 15 treatment-naive and some 10 relapsed/refractory patients; 17 were IGHV unmutated. On average, each sample yielded around 230,000 productive templates and 94,082 productive rearrangements. Cryopreserved peripheral blood mononuclear cells were obtained before treatment, at response, and at either sustained remission or disease progression. Samples at response were collected after a median of around twelve months of treatment, with a range of roughly 6 to 36 months. Of the 80 to 95 participants in the trial, about 26 had longitudinal samples available. Every sample from remission and from progressive disease was obtained while the patients were still on ibrutinib. Responses were partial in some 24 patients and complete in 2; after median about 63 months follow-up, about 14 stayed in remission and 12 progressed.

The goal of deep resolution MiSeq sequencing was a depth between 1 in 1 million and 1 in 200,000 T cells, and coverage averaged 10x per clonotype. The immunoSEQ hsTCRB Kit was used to generate the TCR beta libraries. On the authors' methods: ImmunoSEQ Data Assistant and ImmunoSEQ Analyzer were used for data analysis, and V, D and J genes were assigned according to IMGT definitions. Clonality was computed as one minus normalized Shannon entropy of productive rearrangement frequencies, ranging from 0 to 1. Only overrepresented clonotypes making up at least 0.05% of each patient's repertoire were included in the public clonotype analysis. Roughly 12 age-matched healthy donor repertoires from immuneACCESS were used as controls for clonality. TCRdb stores this immuneACCESS table with in-frame sequences only. Part of the clones is absent; in the studies checked, under half of the shortfall reflects unresolved V genes, and no reason is known for the rest. That table furnishes V, J and clone size, whereas the DNA furnished D and trimming. For this sample there are roughly 160,000 clones; 70% to 85% appear just once. The ten largest account for 4.6% of the sample.

As regards this clone: The specificity of this receptor is unknown. Base qualities are not provided; no much larger clone lies one nucleotide away.

Spanning cysteine to phenylalanine, the CDR3 consists of 14 amino acids. The entry retains the CDR3 DNA only, 42 bases that are in frame from base 1. From V the trimming removes 0 bases and from J it removes 2 bases, while the gene matches leave 4 bases of the junction unaccounted for. Taken from the germline V gene (reference sequence), the CDR1 and CDR2 loops are GTSNPN and SVGIG. Explained via the paper, the time point label denotes: approximately 25 months on ibrutinib. Approximately 2 micrograms of genomic DNA were extracted from cryopreserved PBMCs for TCR beta library preparation. Longitudinal blood samples from CLL patients on ibrutinib monotherapy were analyzed using high-throughput TCR beta sequencing. The patients took part in an open-label, single-center phase 2 trial of ibrutinib monotherapy. The paper's findings and limits, for the study overall: Baseline clonality was found to be higher than that of age-matched healthy donors and was strongly correlated with circulating CD8+ T-cell counts. Public clonotypes were found to be uncommon and were observed to contract or remain stable during treatment; the increase in clonality was shown to reflect expansion of private clonotypes at ibrutinib response. Sampling times were not matched between patients in sustained remission and patients whose disease was progressing, and lymph node repertoires were not examined. At ibrutinib response clonality went up, during sustained remission it held steady, and at progression it dropped back toward baseline.

The sample was PBMCs, taken after 24 months of ibrutinib treatment. The chain uses TRBV30 and TRBJ2-7, and TRBD2 aligns with 7 junction nucleotides. The receptor was isolated from a human donor with chronic lymphocytic leukemia. In nucleotide form, the sequence is TGTGCCTGGAGTGTACAGGCGGGGGCCTACGAGCAGTACTTC. Its protein product is CAWSVQAGAYEQYF. Reference TRBV30 and TRBJ2-7 proteins supply the regions before and after the CDR3; the full variable domain is: SQTIHQWPATLVQPVGSPLSLECTVEGTSNPNLYWYRQAAGRGLQLLFYSVGIGQISSEVPQNLSASRPQDRQFILSSKKLLLSDSGFYLCAWSVQAGAYEQYFGPGTRLTVT.